These T cell receptor beta chains were read from a single sample in a study of human T cells and chemical hapten exposure. MiXCR, applied by TCRdb to the RACE reads, yields one record per CDR3 protein. The sample has about 56,000 distinct CDR3 sequences, 9.3% seen once. This specimen was whole blood, taken in connection with sensitization to the hapten diphenylcyclopropenone (DPC). These receptors came from a middle-aged woman with alopecia areata. Some clones in this sample may be carry-over from other donors' samples. CDR3s include the opening cysteine and the closing phenylalanine or tryptophan. Each record gives: J gene, V gene, clone size, D gene, CDR3 protein, CDR3 DNA. A D gene is named only where the DNA matches it firmly. Not all rows give a size; the values are once, few, many and, for expanded clones, a class.

TRBJ1-4 TRBV27 many - CASRFEGAANEKLFF TGTGCCAGCAGATTCGAAGGGGCGGCTAATGAAAAACTGTTTTTT
TRBJ2-2 TRBV19 - - CASSGAANTGELFF TGTGCCAGTAGTGGGGCGGCGAACACCGGGGAGCTGTTTTTT
TRBJ1-1 TRBV4-2 few - CASSQEGLEAFF TGTGCCAGCAGCCAAGAGGGGCTCGAAGCTTTCTTT
TRBJ2-7 TRBV4-1 few - CASSQEGGIIYEQYF TGCGCCAGCAGCCAAGAAGGGGGGATTATCTACGAGCAGTACTTC
TRBJ2-7 TRBV29-1 many TRBD2 CSGTSGSYEQYF TGCAGCGGGACTAGCGGGTCCTACGAGCAGTACTTC
TRBJ2-7 TRBV28 - TRBD1 CASSSPGQGTHEQYF TGTGCCAGCAGTTCTCCGGGACAGGGGACCCACGAGCAGTACTTC
TRBJ2-1 TRBV3-1 few - CASSVGSGSGRPYNEQFF TGTGCCAGCAGCGTTGGCTCGGGGTCGGGACGACCGTACAATGAGCAGTTCTTC
TRBJ2-5 TRBV20-1 many TRBD1 CSANYPAGGRGTQYF TGCAGTGCTAACTATCCGGCAGGGGGCCGTGGGACCCAGTACTTC
TRBJ1-1 TRBV29-1 many - CSVERSQDFEAFF TGCAGCGTTGAGAGGTCCCAGGACTTTGAAGCTTTCTTT
TRBJ2-5 TRBV7-9 few TRBD1 CASSLSQGSEETQYF TGTGCCAGCAGCTTATCACAGGGGAGTGAGGAGACCCAGTACTTC
TRBJ2-4 TRBV5-1 many - CASSPQYKNIQYF TGCGCCAGCAGCCCACAATATAAAAACATTCAGTACTTC
TRBJ2-7 TRBV5-1 many - CASSDGASYEQYF TGCGCCAGCAGCGACGGGGCATCCTACGAGCAGTACTTC
TRBJ1-2 TRBV20-1 many - CSARGLETATYGYTF TGCAGTGCTAGAGGATTGGAAACGGCGACCTATGGCTACACCTTC
TRBJ1-2 TRBV4-2 - - CASSQEMDRVTGSGYTF TGTGCCAGCAGCCAAGAGATGGACCGCGTAACAGGTTCGGGCTACACCTTC
TRBJ2-1 TRBV7-9 many - CASSGTGTDTYNEQFF TGTGCCAGCAGCGGGACCGGGACGGACACCTACAATGAGCAGTTCTTC
TRBJ2-1 TRBV28 - TRBD2 CASSTTSGGSSYNEQFF TGTGCCAGCAGTACGACTAGCGGGGGGTCCTCCTACAATGAGCAGTTCTTC
TRBJ2-3 TRBV23-1 - TRBD1 CASSQSPGTEKPDTQYF TGCGCCAGCAGTCAATCGCCAGGGACAGAGAAACCAGATACGCAGTATTTT
TRBJ2-7 TRBV6-4 few TRBD2 CANPAGTKPPEQYF TGTGCCAACCCCGCCGGGACTAAACCCCCCGAGCAGTACTTC
TRBJ2-2 TRBV6-2/TRBV6-3 many - CASSLRVPGELFF TGTGCCAGCAGCCTCAGAGTCCCCGGGGAGCTGTTTTTT
TRBJ2-3 TRBV12-3/TRBV12-4 - - CASRQPSTDTQYF TGTGCCAGCCGACAGCCTAGCACAGATACGCAGTATTTT
TRBJ1-5 TRBV21-1 - - CASSKAQPAFF TGTGCCAGCAGCAAGGCACAGCCCGCCTTTTTT
TRBJ2-3 TRBV29-1 many - CSAYGTDTQYF TGCAGCGCTTACGGGACAGATACGCAGTATTTT
TRBJ1-1 TRBV11-2 many - CASSPTPRDEAFF TGTGCCAGCAGCCCGACCCCTAGGGATGAAGCTTTCTTT
TRBJ1-2 TRBV7-9 many - CASSSGDRGGYTF TGTGCCAGCAGCTCTGGGGATAGGGGTGGCTACACCTTC
TRBJ2-3 TRBV7-6 many - CASSSVVQDTQYF TGTGCCAGCAGCTCGGTCGTCCAGGATACGCAGTATTTT
TRBJ2-3 TRBV29-1 many - CSVDSVRTDTQYF TGCAGCGTTGACTCCGTCCGCACAGATACGCAGTATTTT
TRBJ1-1 TRBV7-8 few - CASSSIGGANTEAFF TGTGCCAGCAGCTCCATTGGAGGGGCGAACACTGAAGCTTTCTTT
TRBJ2-2 TRBV12-5 few - CASGLTPGTGELFF TGTGCTAGTGGTTTGACCCCAGGGACCGGGGAGCTGTTTTTT
TRBJ2-5 TRBV7-8 - TRBD1 CASSSRDRVQETQYF TGTGCCAGCAGCTCCCGGGACAGGGTCCAAGAGACCCAGTACTTC
TRBJ2-1 TRBV20-1 many - CSATTSPGYEQFF TGCAGTGCTACCACCTCACCCGGTTATGAGCAGTTCTTC
TRBJ2-1 TRBV4-1 many TRBD2 CASSQGGGQSNEQFF TGCGCCAGCAGCCAAGGCGGGGGGCAGTCCAATGAGCAGTTCTTC
TRBJ1-1 TRBV14 - - CASSQDWLKNTEAFF TGTGCCAGCAGCCAAGATTGGCTCAAGAACACTGAAGCTTTCTTT
TRBJ2-1 TRBV7-8 few TRBD2 CASSSTSGGSTIEQFF TGTGCCAGCAGCTCGACTAGCGGGGGATCCACTATCGAGCAGTTCTTC
TRBJ1-1 TRBV7-9 many - CASSLFMEEVNTEAFF TGTGCCAGCAGCTTATTTATGGAGGAGGTGAACACTGAAGCTTTCTTT
TRBJ2-2 TRBV29-1 many - CSVVKAPGELFF TGCAGCGTTGTCAAGGCCCCGGGGGAGCTGTTTTTT
TRBJ2-1 TRBV20-1 - - CSAPMGLAHNEQFF TGCAGTGCTCCCATGGGGTTAGCCCACAATGAGCAGTTCTTC
TRBJ2-1 TRBV19 many TRBD1 CASSTPGQGANYNEQFF TGTGCCAGTAGTACGCCGGGACAGGGGGCAAACTACAATGAGCAGTTCTTC
TRBJ1-2 TRBV20-1 - TRBD1 CSARRTGRSYGYTF TGCAGTGCTAGAAGGACAGGGAGATCCTATGGCTACACCTTC
TRBJ2-1 TRBV19 - TRBD2 CASMAGGANVYGQFF TGTGCCAGTATGGCGGGGGGGGCCAATGTCTATGGGCAGTTCTTC
TRBJ2-5 TRBV7-2 many - CASSRAPLPGEETQYF TGTGCCAGCAGTAGAGCACCCCTCCCCGGGGAAGAGACCCAGTACTTC
TRBJ1-5 TRBV12-3/TRBV12-4 many - CASSLGAGKASNQPQHF TGTGCCAGCAGTTTAGGGGCGGGGAAAGCGTCCAATCAGCCCCAGCATTTT
TRBJ2-2 TRBV6-2/TRBV6-3 - - CASSYLDIGELFF TGTGCCAGCAGTTACTTGGACATCGGGGAGCTGTTTTTT
TRBJ2-1 TRBV6-1 many - CASSEDVGSNNEQFF TGTGCCAGCAGTGAAGATGTGGGGTCGAACAATGAGCAGTTCTTC
TRBJ1-1 TRBV18 many - CASSPRPDEAFF TGTGCCAGCTCACCACGACCAGATGAAGCTTTCTTT
TRBJ2-6 TRBV28 - - CASRGSGANVLTF TGTGCCAGCAGGGGCTCTGGGGCCAACGTCCTGACTTTC
TRBJ1-1 TRBV20-1 many - CSATRQLNTEAFF TGCAGTGCTACCCGACAGCTGAACACTGAAGCTTTCTTT
TRBJ2-5 TRBV3-1 many - CASSQSWPAKETQYF TGTGCCAGCAGCCAGAGCTGGCCCGCAAAAGAGACCCAGTACTTC
TRBJ1-4 TRBV6-2/TRBV6-3 few - CASSSRQVGEKLFF TGTGCCAGCAGTTCCAGACAGGTCGGCGAAAAACTGTTTTTT
TRBJ1-2 TRBV7-2 - TRBD1 CASSLGQIYGYTF TGTGCCAGCAGCTTGGGACAGATCTATGGCTACACCTTC
TRBJ1-5 TRBV28 few - CASSPNYGGPQHF TGTGCCAGCAGTCCCAACTATGGGGGGCCCCAGCATTTT
TRBJ2-3 TRBV29-1 few - CSVGRGITDTQYF TGCAGCGTGGGCCGCGGAATTACAGATACGCAGTATTTT